This T cell receptor (beta chain) originates from a study of blood T cells in healthy people across ages (dated by TCRdb to about 2015). At the level of the whole study: Template switching captured roughly one uniquely barcoded TCR beta cDNA molecule per two T cells in model experiments. To avoid experimental bias, donors of different ages were distributed randomly across sequencing lanes. Donors were grouped into four age groups: young (average roughly 17 years), middle-aged (roughly 38), aged (around 60) and long-lived (approximately 82). The study measured age-related changes in TCR beta repertoire diversity using deep sequencing normalized with unique cDNA molecular identifiers. The study analyzed two additional independent replicas of 1 million unique cDNA reads from the same blood draw for two donors, one aged 18 to 29 and one aged 80 or older.

Points the paper makes about the study in general: Because profiling used bulk unsorted PBMCs, naive and antigen-experienced compartments could not be compared conclusively. As age increased, observed TCR beta diversity per million T cells dropped in a roughly linear way, and a significant reduction was already evident by age about 40. Compared with the aged group, the long-lived group had more naive CD4+ T cells, fewer expanded clones and increased TCR diversity, a pattern suggesting age selection. The percentage of naive T cells measured by flow cytometry correlated strongly with observed TCR beta diversity. Total diversity estimates from one million sequenced T cells were considered lower bounds and underestimates. The CMV infection status of donors was not known, potentially confounding age-related changes in expanded clonotypes.

Systemically healthy Caucasian individuals from Russia, approximately 39 in total and aged roughly 6 to 90 years, were included as donors. Each donor gave around 9.8 milliliters of peripheral blood, collected into EDTA-treated Vacutainer tubes. Ficoll-Paque density-gradient centrifugation was used to isolate PBMCs, with at least 7 million per sample. Trizol reagent was used to extract total RNA from the PBMCs, yielding at least 5 micrograms per sample. For every donor, flow cytometry on a PBMC aliquot measured the percentage of naive CD45RAhigh/CD27high T cells. V loses 7 bases at its end and J loses 5 bases; junction bases beyond the gene matches: 8. The CDR3 measures 14 amino acids from cysteine to phenylalanine. This entry keeps only the CDR3 DNA: 42 bases, framed from base 1. The library was made by 5' RACE. Sequencing relied on an Illumina HiSeq 2500. A second roughly 6 to 12 cycle PCR used a sample-barcoded 5' primer and a J-beta primer mix. Each TCR beta cDNA molecule received a unique molecular identifier from a template-switch 5' adaptor carrying 12 random nucleotides. At least 2.5 million CDR3-containing paired-end reads were obtained from each sample. First-strand cDNA was synthesized from all RNA with the Mint cDNA synthesis kit, primed by a TRBC-specific oligonucleotide. After uracil-DNA glycosylase treatment, a first 18-cycle PCR used universal primers M1SS and BC2_uni_R on all cDNA. Concerning the study's data processing: Each sample was normalized by randomly selecting 1 million high-quality reads, each carrying a distinct molecular identifier. Reads sharing molecular identifiers were discarded rather than binned into consensus sequences. MiTCR, run with a Q25 quality threshold and the strictest error-elimination algorithm, handled CDR3 identification, clonotype clustering and error correction. A nonparametric unseen species model with Euler transformation was used to estimate a lower bound on total TCR beta diversity. TCRdb applied fastp at Q25 and MiXCR to the public reads, then kept only in-frame beta chains. Identical CDR3 proteins give one entry, which carries the most common genes and DNA. TCRdb's processing, not the authors' own work, is the source of the V and J calls. In all, the sample holds approximately 800,000 distinct CDR3 sequences, and about 36% of those were seen once. The ten largest clones take up 10% to 15% of the sample.

Details on this clonotype: The antigen it recognizes is unknown. Nothing much larger sits one base from this clone, and base qualities are not available.

This chain joins TRBV12-3 or TRBV12-4 to TRBJ2-5; TRBD2 lines up with 9 middle nucleotides. Sequencing input: blood. This receptor was obtained from a man aged 18 to 30 in good health. The DNA sequence reads TGTGCCAGCACCCACGGTGGGACTAGCGAGACCCAGTACTTC. This gives the protein CASTHGGTSETQYF.